Presented here are 28 T cell receptor beta chains from one specimen sequenced in a study of blood T cell repertoires in COVID-19. Using immunoSEQ multiplex PCR, the repertoire was profiled, and TCRdb retains in-frame clones only, with some absent. Of fewer than 200,000 clones listed, 85% to 90% are singletons. Sequenced sample: PBMCs or T cells enriched from blood (not recorded which). The receptors shown here come from a woman between 40 and 50 years old in a cohort exposed to, infected with or recovered from COVID-19 (not recorded which).

This sequence joins TRBV4-1 and TRBJ1-4; D not resolved. V was cut by 1 base and J by 7 bases, with 16 bases left in between. The germline CDR1 and CDR2 sequences are MGHRA and YSYEKL. The CDR3 runs to 16 residues. The CDR3 loop reads CASSQVLTREGEKLFF. DNA of the CDR3: TGCGCCAGCAGCCAAGTCCTAACTAGGGAGGGTGAAAAACTGTTTTTT.

This sequence joins TRBV16 and TRBJ1-2, with D possibly TRBD1 on 5 matching bases. V gave up 1 base and J gave up 2 bases, with 14 bases separating them. Germline CDR1 KGHSY, CDR2 FQNENV. The CDR3 is 16 amino acids. This CDR3 is CASSQLAGPLNYGYTF. CDR3 nucleotides: TGTGCCAGCAGCCAATTGGCGGGACCACTAAACTATGGCTACACCTTC.

The J gene is TRBJ1-5, the V gene TRBV30; TRBD1 agrees at 7 bases. This CDR3 is 14 amino acids long. Losses at the gene ends were 1 base for V and 3 bases for J; bases not matched to a gene: 3. Per germline, CDR1 GTSNPN and CDR2 SVGIG (reference sequence). This CDR3 reads CAWSAQGVNQPQHF. The DNA of the CDR3 is TGTGCCTGGAGTGCCCAGGGGGTCAATCAGCCCCAGCATTTT. The full variable domain, with the rest looked up from reference TRBV30 and TRBJ1-5, is SQTIHQWPATLVQPVGSPLSLECTVEGTSNPNLYWYRQAAGRGLQLLFYSVGIGQISSEVPQNLSASRPQDRQFILSSKKLLLSDSGFYLCAWSAQGVNQPQHFGDGTRLSIL.

This clone was detected only a few times. The chain's CDR3 is CATSTDLTGMNTEAFF. In nucleotides, the CDR3 is TGTGCCACCAGCACAGACTTGACAGGGATGAACACTGAAGCTTTCTTT. The genes are TRBV15 and TRBJ1-1; 7 bases map to TRBD1. The V gene's germline CDR1 is LNHNV and CDR2 YYDKDF (reference sequence). CDR3 size: 16 residues. V dropped 4 bases and J dropped 0; count of bases not matched to a gene: 8.

This sequence joins TRBV3-1 (or the pseudogene TRBV3-2) and TRBJ1-2; 12 bases match TRBD1. This CDR3 is 16 amino acids long. In germline, CDR1 is LGHDT, CDR2 YNNKEL (reference sequence). Trimming at V came to 1 base and at J to 4 bases, leaving 4 bases not matched to a gene. Written as DNA, the CDR3 is TGTGCCAGCAGCCAAGCGGGGACAGGGGGCATCTATGGCTACACCTTC. It codes for CASSQAGTGGIYGYTF.

This clone came up once. This chain connects TRBV7-2 to TRBJ2-7; 7 bases are a match to TRBD2. The germline V gene encodes CDR1 SGHTA and CDR2 FQGNSA. The junction had 3 bases not matched to a gene; V was cut back by 5 bases and J by 2 bases. The CDR3 loop spans 13 amino acids. CDR3 residues: CASSGGDAYEQYF. CDR3 in DNA: TGTGCCAGCAGCGGGGGGGACGCCTACGAGCAGTACTTC.

This clone was seen at least ten times. This rearrangement joins TRBV27 to TRBJ2-5; the D is unclear. CDR1 is MNHEY and CDR2 is SMNVEV in the germline V gene (reference sequence). Trimming stripped 6 bases from V and 2 bases from J, with 10 bases between. CDR3 length: 13 amino acids. Here the CDR3 DNA reads TGTGCCAGCAGCCCGAGGTGGCAAGAGACCCAGTACTTC. Its protein is CASSPRWQETQYF.

This chain connects TRBV5-1 to TRBJ1-2; tentative D call: TRBD1 (5 bases). Germline V gene data show CDR1 as SGHRS and CDR2 as YFSETQ. The CDR3 is 14 amino acids. Trimming shortened V by 1 base and J by 6 bases, and 13 bases separated the two germline ends. CDR3 sequence: CASSLTGGRDGYTF. DNA of the CDR3: TGCGCCAGCAGCTTGACCGGGGGGAGAGATGGCTACACCTTC.

The chain links TRBV9 to TRBJ1-2, with D hard to call. This CDR3 has 13 residues. Germline lookup yields CDR1 SGDLS and CDR2 YYNGEE. The V gene lost 0 bases and the J gene lost 3 bases, with 6 bases spanning the gap. DNA for the CDR3: TGTGCCAGCAGCGTAGGTTCCTACTATGGCTACACCTTC. It is translated as CASSVGSYYGYTF.

As to this clone: Different DNA sequences within this sample yield the same CDR3. The V call is TRBV27, the J call TRBJ2-7; D perhaps matches TRBD1 (5 bases). Trimming took off 3 bases at V and 3 bases at J, with 9 bases between the two ends. The CDR3 runs 13 residues. The germline V gene has CDR1 MNHEY and CDR2 SMNVEV (reference sequence). In DNA, the CDR3 is TGTGCCAGCAGTTTTGGCAGGGTCTACGAGCAGTACTTC. It codes for CASSFGRVYEQYF.

The V call is TRBV12-5, the J call TRBJ1-1; D is unresolved. This CDR3 region has 12 residues. The ends were cut back, 6 bases at V and 5 bases at J, with 10 bases in the middle. CDR1 and CDR2 from the germline V gene are LGHNT and FRNRAP. CDR3 amino acids: CASGLGLTEAFF. The CDR3, as DNA: TGTGCTAGTGGCCTTGGTCTAACTGAAGCTTTCTTT.

V and J are TRBV7-2 and TRBJ2-7, with 9 bases matching TRBD1. Germline V CDR1 and CDR2: SGHTA, FQGNSA. Unmatched junction bases numbered 11, after V lost 3 bases and J lost 5 bases. There are 16 residues in the CDR3. The CDR3, as DNA: TGTGCCAGCAGCTTTCGTCCGGGACAGGGTAACCACGAGCAGTACTTC. The encoded protein is CASSFRPGQGNHEQYF.

This chain connects TRBV4-1 to TRBJ1-5; D perhaps matches TRBD1 (5 bases). This CDR3 region has 17 residues. The V end was cut by 0 bases, the J end by 6 bases, with 18 bases between. Germline-derived CDR1 and CDR2 are MGHRA and YSYEKL. The CDR3 protein is CASSQDGPLTQGQPQHF. CDR3 DNA sequence: TGCGCCAGCAGCCAAGATGGCCCCCTAACGCAGGGTCAGCCCCAGCATTTT.

The genes are TRBV21-1 and TRBJ1-2; TRBD1, the table's D call, lacks a check against the DNA. TRBV21-1 is a listed pseudogene. The CDR3 contains 19 residues. The CDR3 loop reads CASSKAPRQGALNPHGYTF. The CDR3, as DNA: TGTGCCAGCAGCAAAGCGCCCAGACAGGGGGCTCTAAACCCGCATGGCTACACCTTC.

This clone was counted once. The V call is TRBV7-2, the J call TRBJ2-5, with D maybe TRBD1 (5 bases). This CDR3 comprises 14 residues. V lost 2 bases, J lost 4 bases, and 11 bases lay in between. Germline values: CDR1 SGHTA, CDR2 FQGNSA. The CDR3 DNA follows: TGTGCCAGCAGCTTACCAGGGTTCTCAGAGACCCAGTACTTC. It is translated as CASSLPGFSETQYF.

The CDR3: CASSNRDTEAFF. DNA of the CDR3: TGTGCCAGCAGCAATAGAGACACTGAAGCTTTCTTT. The chain recombines TRBV7-9 with TRBJ1-1; D gene uncertain. V dropped 5 bases and J dropped 3 bases, with 7 bases sitting between them. CDR1 SEHNR and CDR2 FQNEAQ come from the germline V gene (reference sequence). This CDR3 region has 12 residues.

The chain couples TRBV4-3 to TRBJ1-2, with 9 bases aligning to TRBD1. The germline V gene has CDR1 LGHNA and CDR2 YSLEER. Unmatched junction bases numbered 4, after V lost 4 bases and J lost 7 bases. The CDR3 contains 13 residues. In nucleotides, the CDR3 is TGCGCCAGCAGCCTCCGACAGGGGGGTGGCTACACCTTC. Amino acid sequence: CASSLRQGGGYTF.

The J gene is TRBJ2-1, the V gene TRBV4-2; TRBD2 matches 8 bases. This CDR3 comprises 15 residues. Trimming took 5 bases from V and 4 from J; bases not matched to a gene: 7. Germline CDR1 LGHNA, CDR2 YNFKEQ. For the CDR3, the DNA is TGTGCCAGCAGCTCCACTAGCGGAGAGTACAATGAGCAGTTCTTC. This codes for CASSSTSGEYNEQFF.

This chain joins TRBV6-5 and TRBJ1-3; 11 nucleotides match TRBD1. The trim removed 6 bases at V and 1 base at J, leaving 2 bases unmatched. The CDR3 is made up of 15 amino acids. The germline V gene encodes CDR1 MNHEY and CDR2 SVGAGI. CDR3 sequence (DNA): TGTGCCAGCAGAGGGGACAGGGGGTCTGGAAACACCATATATTTT. The encoded protein is CASRGDRGSGNTIYF.

The chain joins TRBV2 to TRBJ2-7, with a tentative D call TRBD1 (5 bases). Germline V gene lookup returns CDR1 SNHLY and CDR2 FYNNEI. CDR3 length: 15 residues. V was shortened by 6 bases and J by 0 bases, with 15 bases between the two germline ends. Written as DNA, the CDR3 is TGTGCCAGCAGGGGTAGAGGCAGGGTCTCCTACGAGCAGTACTTC. As protein: CASRGRGRVSYEQYF.

This chain joins TRBV4-1 and TRBJ1-4, with 7 bases fitting TRBD1. Trimming removed 5 bases from V and 6 bases from J; junction bases left unmatched: 6. Germline CDR1 and CDR2: MGHRA and YSYEKL. This CDR3 contains 14 residues. The CDR3, as DNA: TGCGCCAGCAGCGACGCAGGGGGTGATGAAAAACTGTTTTTT. Residues: CASSDAGGDEKLFF.

The rearrangement uses TRBV5-5 and TRBJ1-6; the D is unclear. The germline V and J ends were trimmed by 5 bases and 6 bases, with 15 bases remaining between them. The germline V gene has CDR1 SGHKS and CDR2 YYEKEE (reference sequence). The CDR3 contains 15 residues. CDR3 amino acids: CASSSYGSSNSPLHF. Here the CDR3 DNA reads TGTGCCAGCAGTTCGTACGGGAGCAGTAATTCACCCCTCCACTTT.

This sequence joins TRBV5-4 and TRBJ2-3; D is possibly TRBD1 (6 bases). This CDR3 is built from 18 residues. Germline V gene data show CDR1 as SGHNT and CDR2 as YYREEE (reference sequence). Trimming left V 0 bases short and J 2 bases short, with 19 bases between. CDR3 DNA: TGTGCCAGCAGCTTGGCCGGTGCCCCCGGACAGTACACAGATACGCAGTATTTT. Its protein product is CASSLAGAPGQYTDTQYF.

The V and J genes are TRBV5-1 and TRBJ1-1, with D hard to call. Trimming shortened V by 1 base and J by 4 bases, and 14 bases separated the two germline ends. This CDR3 spans 15 amino acids. Looked up from germline, CDR1 is SGHRS and CDR2 is YFSETQ. For the CDR3, the DNA is TGCGCCAGCAGCTTGTGGTACGATCGGGGCACTGAAGCTTTCTTT. Translated: CASSLWYDRGTEAFF. The full variable domain, in which reference TRBV5-1 and TRBJ1-1 provide the parts outside the CDR3, is KAGVTQTPRYLIKTRGQQVTLSCSPISGHRSVSWYQQTPGQGLQFLFEYFSETQRNKGNFPGRFSGRQFSNSRSEMNVSTLELGDSALYLCASSLWYDRGTEAFFGQGTRLTVV.

The chain combines TRBV4-3 with TRBJ2-2, with D possibly TRBD2 on 5 matching bases. The germline gives CDR1 LGHNA, CDR2 YSLEER. CDR3 length equals 16 residues. V was shortened by 0 bases and J by 4 bases, with 12 bases between the two germline ends. In DNA, the CDR3 is TGCGCCAGCAGCCAAGACCCTAGCTCGCGCACCGGGGAGCTGTTTTTT. Its translation: CASSQDPSSRTGELFF.

The V and J genes are TRBV27 and TRBJ2-6, with D tentatively TRBD2 (5 bases). The CDR3 runs to 17 residues. Germline CDR1 is MNHEY and CDR2 is SMNVEV (reference sequence). V lost 1 base, J lost 0 bases, and 10 bases lay in between. CDR3 bases: TGTGCCAGCAGTTTATTTGCGGGCAACTCTGGGGCCAACGTCCTGACTTTC. The encoded protein is CASSLFAGNSGANVLTF.

This chain connects TRBV16 to TRBJ2-1; D is perhaps TRBD1 (6 bases). The CDR3 spans 13 residues. CDR1 and CDR2 from the germline V gene are KGHSY and FQNENV. Trimming shortened V by 4 bases and J by 8 bases, and 12 bases separated the two germline ends. DNA for the CDR3: TGTGCCAGCAGCCCTCGGACAGCTCATGAGCAGTTCTTC. Translated, it gives CASSPRTAHEQFF.

J is TRBJ2-3 and V is TRBV9; 7 bases fit TRBD1. The V gene end was trimmed by 0 bases and the J gene end by 0 bases; junction bases not matched to a gene: 7. Germline V gene sequence: CDR1 SGDLS, CDR2 YYNGEE. The CDR3 runs to 17 residues. The chain's CDR3 is CASSVGLGGLSTDTQYF. In nucleotides, the CDR3 is TGTGCCAGCAGCGTAGGTTTAGGGGGCCTGAGCACAGATACGCAGTATTTT.